This entry lists 2 T cell receptor beta chains sequenced from one sample in a study of blood T cell repertoires in COVID-19. Generated by immunoSEQ multiplex PCR, the TCRdb table keeps only in-frame clones and is missing some. This sample has 55,000 to 70,000 clones; around three quarters occur once, and the top ten carry around 23%. Sequences were obtained from peripheral blood. The receptor set was obtained from a human donor in a cohort sampled during active COVID-19.

This clone appeared a few times. J is TRBJ1-2 and V is TRBV6-2 or TRBV6-3; D gene ambiguous. Trimming took off 5 bases at V and 2 bases at J, with 9 bases between the two ends. This CDR3 has 13 residues. Germline CDR1 is MNHEY and CDR2 is SVGEGT. CDR3: CASSLQQNYGYTF. CDR3 sequence (DNA): TGTGCCAGCAGTCTACAGCAAAACTATGGCTACACCTTC.

In this sample, this clone turned up once. This rearrangement joins TRBV11-2 to TRBJ2-5, with 9 bases that match TRBD2. The CDR3 length is 16 residues. Trimming removed 5 bases from V and 0 bases from J; junction bases left unmatched: 7. Per the germline V gene, CDR1 is SGHAT and CDR2 is FQNNGV. This chain's CDR3 is CASSPGLARYQETQYF. CDR3 nucleotide sequence: TGTGCCAGCAGCCCTGGACTAGCGAGGTACCAAGAGACCCAGTACTTC.